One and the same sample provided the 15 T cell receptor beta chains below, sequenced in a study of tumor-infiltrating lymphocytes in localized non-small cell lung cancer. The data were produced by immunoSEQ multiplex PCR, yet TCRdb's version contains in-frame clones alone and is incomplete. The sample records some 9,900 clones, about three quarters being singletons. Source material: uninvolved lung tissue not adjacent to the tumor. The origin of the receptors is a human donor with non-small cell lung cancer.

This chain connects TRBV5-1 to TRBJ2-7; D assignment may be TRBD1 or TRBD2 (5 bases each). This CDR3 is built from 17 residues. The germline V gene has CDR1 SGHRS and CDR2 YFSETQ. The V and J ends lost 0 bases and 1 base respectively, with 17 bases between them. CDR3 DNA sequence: TGCGCCAGCAGCTTGGCAGGCAGGGACCGACGATCCTACGAGCAGTACTTC. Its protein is CASSLAGRDRRSYEQYF.

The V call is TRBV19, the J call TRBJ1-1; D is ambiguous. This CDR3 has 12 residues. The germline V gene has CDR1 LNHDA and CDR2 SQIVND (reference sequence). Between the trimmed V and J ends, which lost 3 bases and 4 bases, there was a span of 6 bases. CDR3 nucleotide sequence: TGTGCCAGTAGTATGGTGGGCACTGAAGCTTTCTTT. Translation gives CASSMVGTEAFF.

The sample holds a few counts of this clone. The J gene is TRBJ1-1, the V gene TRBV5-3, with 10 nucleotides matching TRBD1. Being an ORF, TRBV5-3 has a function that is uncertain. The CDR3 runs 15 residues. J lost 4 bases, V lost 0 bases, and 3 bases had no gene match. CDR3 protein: CARSLGQGAGTEAFF. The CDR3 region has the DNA TGTGCCAGAAGCTTGGGACAGGGGGCTGGCACTGAAGCTTTCTTT.

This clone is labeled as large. The CDR3: CASSQEERANHEQYF. The CDR3, as DNA: TGCGCCAGCAGCCAAGAGGAGAGGGCAAACCACGAGCAGTACTTC. This chain connects TRBV4-1 to TRBJ2-7; D is perhaps TRBD2 (5 bases). The length of the CDR3 is 15 residues. Germline lookup yields CDR1 MGHRA and CDR2 YSYEKL. Trimming pared 0 bases from V and 5 bases from J, leaving 14 bases between.

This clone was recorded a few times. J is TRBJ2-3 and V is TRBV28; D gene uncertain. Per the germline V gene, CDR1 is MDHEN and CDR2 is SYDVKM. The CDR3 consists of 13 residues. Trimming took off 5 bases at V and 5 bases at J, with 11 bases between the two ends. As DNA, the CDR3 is TGTGCCAGCAGTGGGATACAAGGAGATACGCAGTATTTT. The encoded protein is CASSGIQGDTQYF.

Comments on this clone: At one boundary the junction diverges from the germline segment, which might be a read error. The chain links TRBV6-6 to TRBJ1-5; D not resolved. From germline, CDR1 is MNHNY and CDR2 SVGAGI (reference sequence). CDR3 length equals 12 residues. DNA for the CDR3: TGTGCCAACAGTTATGGGAACCAGCCCCAGCATTTT. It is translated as CANSYGNQPQHF.

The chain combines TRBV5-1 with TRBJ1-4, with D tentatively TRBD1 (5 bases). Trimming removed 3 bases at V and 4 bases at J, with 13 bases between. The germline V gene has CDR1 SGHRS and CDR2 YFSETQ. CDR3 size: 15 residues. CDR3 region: CASSWGGGLNEKLFF. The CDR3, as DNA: TGCGCCAGCAGCTGGGGGGGAGGCCTTAATGAAAAACTGTTTTTT.

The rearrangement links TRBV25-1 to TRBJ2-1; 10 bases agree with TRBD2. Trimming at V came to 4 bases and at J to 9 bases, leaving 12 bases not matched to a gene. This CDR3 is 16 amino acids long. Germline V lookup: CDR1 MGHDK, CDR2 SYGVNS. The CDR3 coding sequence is TGTGCCAGCAGTGCCAAGGGCAGCGGGAGGGCTCGTGAGCAGTTCTTC. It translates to CASSAKGSGRAREQFF. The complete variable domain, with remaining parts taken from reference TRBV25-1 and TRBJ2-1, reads EADIYQTPRYLVIGTGKKITLECSQTMGHDKMYWYQQDPGMELHLIHYSYGVNSTEKGDLSSESTVSRIRTEHFPLTLESARPSHTSQYLCASSAKGSGRAREQFFGPGTRLTVL.

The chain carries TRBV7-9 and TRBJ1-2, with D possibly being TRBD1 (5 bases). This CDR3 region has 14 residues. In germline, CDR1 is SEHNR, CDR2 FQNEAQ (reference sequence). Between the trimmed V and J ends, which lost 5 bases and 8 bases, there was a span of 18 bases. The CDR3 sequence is CASSPSHGGNGYTF. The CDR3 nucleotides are TGTGCCAGCAGCCCTTCCCACGGGGGGAACGGCTACACCTTC.

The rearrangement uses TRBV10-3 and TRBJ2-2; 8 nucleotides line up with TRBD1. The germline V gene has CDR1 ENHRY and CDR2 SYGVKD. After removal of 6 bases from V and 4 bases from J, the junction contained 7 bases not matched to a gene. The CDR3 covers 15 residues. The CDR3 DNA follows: TGTGCCATCAGCGCCGACAGGGGTATCACCGGGGAGCTGTTTTTT. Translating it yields CAISADRGITGELFF.

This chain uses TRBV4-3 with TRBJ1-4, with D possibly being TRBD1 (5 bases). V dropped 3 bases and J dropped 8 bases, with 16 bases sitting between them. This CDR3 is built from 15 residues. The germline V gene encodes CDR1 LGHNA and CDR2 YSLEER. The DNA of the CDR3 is TGCGCCAGCAGCCAGACCCTCTCGGCAGGGGAAAAACTGTTTTTT. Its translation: CASSQTLSAGEKLFF.

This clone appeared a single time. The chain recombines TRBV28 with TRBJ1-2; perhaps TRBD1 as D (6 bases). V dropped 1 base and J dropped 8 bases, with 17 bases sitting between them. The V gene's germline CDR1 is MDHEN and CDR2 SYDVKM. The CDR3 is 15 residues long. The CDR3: CASSLSTGAWDGYTF. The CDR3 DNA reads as TGTGCCAGCAGTTTATCGACGGGGGCGTGGGACGGCTACACCTTC.

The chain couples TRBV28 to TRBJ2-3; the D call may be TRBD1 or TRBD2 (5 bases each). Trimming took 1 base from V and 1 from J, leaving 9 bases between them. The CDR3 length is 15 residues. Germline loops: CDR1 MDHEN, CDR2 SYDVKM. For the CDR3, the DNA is TGTGCCAGCAGTTTATACGGGGCGGGCACAGATACGCAGTATTTT. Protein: CASSLYGAGTDTQYF.

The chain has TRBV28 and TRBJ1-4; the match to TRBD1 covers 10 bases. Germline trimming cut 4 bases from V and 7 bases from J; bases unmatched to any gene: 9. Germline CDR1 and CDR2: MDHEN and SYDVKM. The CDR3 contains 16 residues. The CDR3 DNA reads TGTGCCAGCAGTTACCCCGGGACAGGGGCTGGTGAAAAACTGTTTTTT. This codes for CASSYPGTGAGEKLFF.

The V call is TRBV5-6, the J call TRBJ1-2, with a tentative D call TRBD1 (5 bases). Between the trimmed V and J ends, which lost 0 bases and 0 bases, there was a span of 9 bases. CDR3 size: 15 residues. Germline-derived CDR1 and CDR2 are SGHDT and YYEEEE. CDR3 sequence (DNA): TGTGCCAGCAGCTTGGTTGGGGGGACTAACTATGGCTACACCTTC. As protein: CASSLVGGTNYGYTF.